The 5 T cell receptor beta chains below come from one sample, sequenced in a study of T cell repertoires in cytomegalovirus infection. Antigen specificity for these receptors is unknown. TCRdb re-analysed the reads in MiXCR, keeping a single row per CDR3 protein. The sample has roughly 920,000 distinct CDR3 sequences, approximately 33% seen once; the top ten hold 10% to 15%. Sequenced here: cultured CD8+ T cells from PBMCs, sampled from culture after CMV antigen stimulation. These receptors all come from a human donor in good health (CMV status not recorded). Some clones in this sample may be carry-over from other donors' samples.

This clonotype was observed many times. V usage is TRBV7-9 and J usage is TRBJ2-2, with D possibly TRBD1 on 6 matching bases. V was pared by 3 bases and J by 1 base, with 15 bases between. CDR1 SEHNR and CDR2 FQNEAQ come from the germline V gene (reference sequence). The CDR3 is 17 residues long. The CDR3 loop reads CASSFPVGQKNTGELFF. The CDR3 DNA follows: TGTGCCAGCAGCTTTCCAGTAGGACAGAAGAACACCGGGGAGCTGTTTTTT.

The chain links TRBV27 to TRBJ1-5; no firm D call. This CDR3 contains 13 residues. Trimming removed 4 bases from V and 7 bases from J, with 11 bases in between. The germline V gene has CDR1 MNHEY and CDR2 SMNVEV (reference sequence). The CDR3 region is CASSSGPPQPQHF. Written as DNA, the CDR3 is TGTGCCAGCAGTTCCGGACCGCCCCAGCCCCAGCATTTT.

This chain connects TRBV28 to TRBJ2-7; possible D gene TRBD2, 6 bases. Germline V gene sequence: CDR1 MDHEN, CDR2 SYDVKM. This CDR3 has 18 residues. Trimming pared 4 bases from V and 0 bases from J, leaving 22 bases between. CDR3 DNA: TGTGCCAGCAGTTCACCCATACAAGGATGGCGGGGCTCCTACGAGCAGTACGTC. Its protein is CASSSPIQGWRGSYEQYV.

This clonotype was counted between two and nine times. The gene calls are TRBV5-6 and TRBJ2-1; D unresolved. The length of the CDR3 is 12 residues. CDR1 is SGHDT, CDR2 YYEEEE, per germline. The V gene lost 4 bases and the J gene lost 8 bases, with 10 bases spanning the gap. CDR3 loop: CASSPDGDEQFF. The CDR3 DNA sequence: TGTGCCAGCAGCCCGGATGGGGATGAGCAGTTCTTC.

V and J are TRBV27 and TRBJ1-1, with no clear D. The CDR3 has 13 residues. Germline lookup yields CDR1 MNHEY and CDR2 SMNVEV (reference sequence). V lost 6 bases and J 3 bases, leaving 11 bases between the germline ends. Written as DNA, the CDR3 is TGTGCCAGCAGCGGACCGGGATACACTGAAGCTTTCTTT. The encoded protein is CASSGPGYTEAFF.